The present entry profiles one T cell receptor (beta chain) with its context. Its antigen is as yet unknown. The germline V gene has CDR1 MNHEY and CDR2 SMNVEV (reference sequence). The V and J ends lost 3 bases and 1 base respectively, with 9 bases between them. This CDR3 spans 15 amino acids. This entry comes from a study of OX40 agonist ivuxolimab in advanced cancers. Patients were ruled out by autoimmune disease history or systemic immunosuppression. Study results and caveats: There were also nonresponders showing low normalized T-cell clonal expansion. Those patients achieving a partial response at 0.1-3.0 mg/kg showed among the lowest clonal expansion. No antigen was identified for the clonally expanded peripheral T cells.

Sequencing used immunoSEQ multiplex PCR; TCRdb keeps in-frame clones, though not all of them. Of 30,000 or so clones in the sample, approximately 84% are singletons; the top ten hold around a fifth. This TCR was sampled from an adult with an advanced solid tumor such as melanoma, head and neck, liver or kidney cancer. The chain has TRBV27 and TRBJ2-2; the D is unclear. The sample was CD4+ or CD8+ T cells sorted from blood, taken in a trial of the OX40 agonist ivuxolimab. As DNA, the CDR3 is TGTGCCAGCAGTTTCCTCCAGGAGAACACCGGGGAGCTGTTTTTT. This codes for CASSFLQENTGELFF.